The clone carrying this T cell receptor beta chain came up many times. Its antigen is not known. TCR beta CDR3 regions were amplified from RNA transcripts. HTBI primers were the set used in a first-round RT-PCR of the TCR CDR3. TCRdb re-called the multiplex PCR reads with MiXCR, one entry per CDR3 protein. The profile shows around 400,000 distinct CDR3 sequences, 13% of them singletons. The V and J ends lost 2 bases and 6 bases, in that order; junction bases with no gene match: 14. CDR3 length: 18 residues. Germline lookup yields CDR1 SNHLY and CDR2 FYNNEI. The data derive from a study of T cells in Graves' hyperthyroidism and ophthalmopathy. The PBMCs studied were ones that came from 8 to 10 ml fresh peripheral blood. Findings of the study overall: In simple terms, a model built on 13 V-J features told ophthalmopathy apart from stable hyperthyroidism.

The source of this sequence is a young woman with Graves' hyperthyroidism. The sample taken for sequencing was blood. This rearrangement joins TRBV2 to TRBJ2-3; 10 nucleotides line up with TRBD2. The CDR3 is CASSEMGGWLAGADTQYF. CDR3 nucleotide sequence: TGTGCCAGCAGTGAAATGGGGGGATGGCTAGCGGGGGCCGATACGCAGTATTTT.